This section outlines one T cell receptor beta chain sequence together with its context. V was clipped by 2 bases and J by 4 bases; unmatched bases: 3. CDR3 length: 14 residues. Germline CDR1 and CDR2: MNHEY and SVGAGI. TCRdb's copy holds only in-frame clones and misses some; the assay was immunoSEQ multiplex PCR. The sample contains around 42,000 clones, less than 90% of which appear only once. This entry is derived from a study of lymphopenia after photon versus proton radiotherapy. The chain uses TRBV6-5 and TRBJ2-7; TRBD1 agrees at 9 bases. The sequence was obtained from a middle-aged man with gastric cancer. This material consisted of peripheral blood, taken from a patient treated with photon-based radiotherapy. CDR3 coding DNA: TGTGCCAGCAGTTACGGGGACAGGGCTTACGAGCAGTACTTC. As protein: CASSYGDRAYEQYF.